The 8 T cell receptor beta chains below were found in one sample sequenced in a study of shared clonotypes between healthy human individuals. CD8 cells classed as naive were CD45RO-negative and positively selected for CCR7, excluding terminally differentiated effector memory CD45RA+ cells. Here immunoSEQ multiplex PCR was the method, and the copy in TCRdb shows in-frame clones only, minus some. Among about 2,200,000 clones listed, about 93% were seen once. The sequencing sample was made of naive CD8+ T cells from PBMCs. These receptors were taken from a man younger than 35 in good health. Some clones in this sample may be carry-over from other donors' samples.

V usage is TRBV7-2 and J usage is TRBJ1-2; tentatively, D is TRBD1 (6 bases). Per the germline V gene, CDR1 is SGHTA and CDR2 is FQGNSA. The CDR3 contains 19 residues. V dropped 0 bases and J dropped 2 bases, with 22 bases sitting between them. CDR3 amino acids: CASSLAGNRVTRENYGYTF. The CDR3 coding sequence is TGTGCCAGCAGCTTAGCCGGTAACAGGGTAACGAGGGAGAACTATGGCTACACCTTC. The variable domain in full, completed from reference TRBV7-2 and TRBJ1-2, reads GAGVSQSPSNKVTEKGKDVELRCDPISGHTALYWYRQSLGQGLEFLIYFQGNSAPDKSGLPSDRFSAERTGGSVSTLTIQRTQQEDSAVYLCASSLAGNRVTRENYGYTFGSGTRLTVV.

The chain recombines TRBV2 with TRBJ2-7; 7 bases are a match to TRBD1. Germline CDR1 SNHLY, CDR2 FYNNEI. This CDR3 is built from 15 residues. V lost 5 bases and J lost 7; bases outside the gene matches: 14. CDR3 coding DNA: TGTGCCAGCAGTCCCGGACAGGAGATGGCTTGGGAGCAGTACTTC. Protein: CASSPGQEMAWEQYF.

The J gene is TRBJ2-1, the V gene TRBV9; TRBD2 matches at 9 bases. The length of the CDR3 is 15 residues. Germline V gives CDR1 SGDLS, CDR2 YYNGEE. With V trimmed by 2 bases and J by 6 bases, 6 bases remained unmatched. CDR3 in amino acids: CASSVSGRRGNEQFF. In nucleotides, the CDR3 is TGTGCCAGCAGCGTTAGCGGGAGAAGGGGCAATGAGCAGTTCTTC. Using reference TRBV9 and TRBJ2-1 for the parts outside the CDR3, the full variable domain is DSGVTQTPKHLITATGQRVTLRCSPRSGDLSVYWYQQSLDQGLQFLIQYYNGEERAKGNILERFSAQQFPDLHSELNLSSLELGDSALYFCASSVSGRRGNEQFFGPGTRLTVL.

This clone has just a few counts. The V and J genes are TRBV27 and TRBJ2-6; D might be TRBD1 (5 bases). V was cut by 4 bases and J by 2 bases, with 6 bases left in between. Germline V lookup: CDR1 MNHEY, CDR2 SMNVEV (reference sequence). The length of the CDR3 is 14 residues. CDR3 in amino acids: CASSSRAGANVLTF. The CDR3 DNA is TGTGCCAGCAGTTCCAGGGCTGGGGCCAACGTCCTGACTTTC.

This sequence joins TRBV28 and TRBJ2-3, with 8 bases that match TRBD1. CDR1 is MDHEN, CDR2 SYDVKM, per germline. V dropped 6 bases and J dropped 0; count of bases not matched to a gene: 2. CDR3 length equals 14 residues. CDR3 loop: CASRRTGSTDTQYF. For the CDR3, the DNA is TGTGCCAGCAGGAGGACAGGGAGCACAGATACGCAGTATTTT.

The CDR3 is CASRSTATYEQYF. CDR3 nucleotide sequence: TGTGCCAGCAGGTCGACAGCGACCTACGAGCAGTACTTC. The chain has TRBV2 and TRBJ2-7; tentatively, D is TRBD1 (5 bases). V was shortened by 6 bases and J by 2 bases, with 11 bases between the two germline ends. This CDR3 has 13 amino acids. Germline lookup yields CDR1 SNHLY and CDR2 FYNNEI.

The chain recombines TRBV27 with TRBJ1-1, with D maybe TRBD1 (5 bases). With 3 bases removed from V and 1 base from J, the gap between germline ends came to 9 bases. Germline V gene data show CDR1 as MNHEY and CDR2 as SMNVEV (reference sequence). This CDR3 spans 14 amino acids. CDR3 region: CASSLIGENTEAFF. The CDR3 bases are TGTGCCAGCAGTTTGATAGGGGAGAACACTGAAGCTTTCTTT.

On this clone itself: Other nucleotide sequences from this sample produce the same CDR3. This chain uses TRBV29-1 with TRBJ1-2; 10 nucleotides agree with TRBD1. Trimming cost V 6 bases and J 2 bases; bases outside gene matches: 3. Germline-derived CDR1 and CDR2 are SQVTM and ANQGSEA. CDR3 size: 13 residues. CDR3 loop: CSVRGQGNYGYTF. In DNA, the CDR3 is TGCAGCGTCCGGGGACAGGGGAACTATGGCTACACCTTC.